What follows is one T cell receptor beta chain and its context. Sequencing used immunoSEQ multiplex PCR; TCRdb keeps in-frame clones, though not all of them. Of some 1,100,000 clones in the sample, around 78% were seen once. The data are from a study of shared clonotypes between healthy human individuals. Germline V gene sequence: CDR1 KGHSH, CDR2 LQKENI. This CDR3 is 15 amino acids long. Trimming at V came to 2 bases and at J to 5 bases, leaving 6 bases not matched to a gene. The sequencing sample was made of memory CD4+ T cells from PBMCs. Subset of the sample: CD45RA-negative fraction. This chain uses TRBV18 with TRBJ1-5, with TRBD1 matching over 7 bases. The sequence came from a man between 18 and 35 years old in good health. Some clones in this sample may be carry-over from other donors' samples. CDR3 coding DNA: TGTGCCAGCTCACCAGATTCAGGGGGTTATCAGCCCCAGCATTTT. It translates to CASSPDSGGYQPQHF. Drawing the rest from reference TRBV18 and TRBJ1-5, the complete variable domain is NAGVMQNPRHLVRRRGQEARLRCSPMKGHSHVYWYRQLPEEGLKFMVYLQKENIIDESGMPKERFSAEFPKEGPSILRIQQVVRGDSAAYFCASSPDSGGYQPQHFGDGTRLSIL.